A single count supports the clone carrying this T cell receptor beta chain. This specimen belongs to a study of shared clonotypes between healthy human individuals. The wider study: CD4 naive cells filled three plates per donor, CD4 memory three, CD8 naive two and CD8 memory one.

This CDR3 spans 17 amino acids. Trimming took 1 base from V and 5 from J; bases not matched to a gene: 10. Germline CDR1 SEHNR, CDR2 FQNEAQ (reference sequence). TCRdb's table, derived via immunoSEQ multiplex PCR, lists solely in-frame clones and lacks some. This table has under 850,000 clones, 72% appearing once. The sample taken for sequencing was memory CD4+ T cells sorted from blood. Subset reported: CD45RA-negative fraction. The TCR comes from a woman aged 25-40 years in good health. The V call is TRBV7-9, the J call TRBJ2-5; 10 nucleotides agree with TRBD2. This chain's CDR3 is CASSLGTSSGSRETQYF. CDR3 DNA: TGTGCCAGCAGCTTAGGCACGTCTAGCGGGAGTAGGGAGACCCAGTACTTC.